This T cell receptor (beta chain) was identified during a study of blood T cell repertoires in COVID-19. Assay used: immunoSEQ multiplex PCR; TCRdb lists only in-frame clones, some missing. The sample includes around 290,000 clones, 75% to 95% of them seen just once. Clinical history reported by participants formed the basis on which cohorts were assigned. The receptor was isolated from a woman in her twenties or thirties who had recovered from COVID-19. Sequencing was carried out using PBMCs or T cells enriched from blood (not recorded which).

The DNA for the CDR3 is TGCGCCAGCAGCCAAGATGTCAGGGGCCTCTATGGCTACACCTTC. It encodes CASSQDVRGLYGYTF. The chain recombines TRBV4-3 with TRBJ1-2, with D perhaps TRBD1 (6 bases). V was cut by 0 bases and J by 4 bases, with 12 bases left in between. Germline loops: CDR1 LGHNA, CDR2 YSLEER. This CDR3 has 15 residues.